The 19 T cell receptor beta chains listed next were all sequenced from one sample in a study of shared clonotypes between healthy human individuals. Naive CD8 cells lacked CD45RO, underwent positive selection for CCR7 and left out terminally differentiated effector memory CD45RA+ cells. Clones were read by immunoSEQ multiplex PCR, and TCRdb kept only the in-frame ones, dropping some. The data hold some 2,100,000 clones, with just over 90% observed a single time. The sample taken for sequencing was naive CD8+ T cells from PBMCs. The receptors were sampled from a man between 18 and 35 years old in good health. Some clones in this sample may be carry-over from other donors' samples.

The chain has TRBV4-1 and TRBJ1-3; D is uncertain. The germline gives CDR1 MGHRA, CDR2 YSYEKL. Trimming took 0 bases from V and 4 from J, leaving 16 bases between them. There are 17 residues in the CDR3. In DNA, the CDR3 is TGCGCCAGCAGCCAAGATTTGCAACGTTTCTCGGGAAACACCATATATTTT. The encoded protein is CASSQDLQRFSGNTIYF.

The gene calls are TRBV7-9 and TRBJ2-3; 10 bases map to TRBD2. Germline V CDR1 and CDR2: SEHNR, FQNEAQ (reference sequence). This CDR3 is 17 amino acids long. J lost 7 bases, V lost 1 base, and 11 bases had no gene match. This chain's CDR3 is CASSLVWGTSGIYTQYF. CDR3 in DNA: TGTGCCAGCAGCTTAGTTTGGGGAACTAGCGGGATTTATACGCAGTATTTT.

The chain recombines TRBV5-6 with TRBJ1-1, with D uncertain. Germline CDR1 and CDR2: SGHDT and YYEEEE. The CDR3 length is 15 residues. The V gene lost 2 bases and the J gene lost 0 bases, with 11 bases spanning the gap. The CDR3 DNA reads TGTGCCAGCAGCTTCACTGCCGGGCTGAACACTGAAGCTTTCTTT. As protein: CASSFTAGLNTEAFF.

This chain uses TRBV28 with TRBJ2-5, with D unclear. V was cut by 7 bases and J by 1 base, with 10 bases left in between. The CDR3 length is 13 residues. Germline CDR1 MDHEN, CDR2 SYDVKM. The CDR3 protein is CASTSATQETQYF. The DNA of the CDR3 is TGTGCCAGCACCTCGGCCACCCAAGAGACCCAGTACTTC. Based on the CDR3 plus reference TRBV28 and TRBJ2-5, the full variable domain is DVKVTQSSRYLVKRTGEKVFLECVQDMDHENMFWYRQDPGLGLRLIYFSYDVKMKEKGDIPEGYSVSREKKERFSLILESASTNQTSMYLCASTSATQETQYFGPGTRLLVL.

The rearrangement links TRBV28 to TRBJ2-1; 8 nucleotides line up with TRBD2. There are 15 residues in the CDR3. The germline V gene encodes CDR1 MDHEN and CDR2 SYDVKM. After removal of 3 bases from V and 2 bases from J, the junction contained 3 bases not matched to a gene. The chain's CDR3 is CASSFAGGTYNEQFF. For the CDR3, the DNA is TGTGCCAGCAGTTTTGCGGGGGGTACCTACAATGAGCAGTTCTTC.

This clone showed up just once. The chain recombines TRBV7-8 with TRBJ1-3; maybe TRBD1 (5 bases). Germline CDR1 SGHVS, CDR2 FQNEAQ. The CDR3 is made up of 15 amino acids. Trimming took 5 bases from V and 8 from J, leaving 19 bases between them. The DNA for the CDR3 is TGTGCCAGCAGCCCCTTGGGAGGGGCCGCGTACACCATATATTTT. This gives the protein CASSPLGGAAYTIYF.

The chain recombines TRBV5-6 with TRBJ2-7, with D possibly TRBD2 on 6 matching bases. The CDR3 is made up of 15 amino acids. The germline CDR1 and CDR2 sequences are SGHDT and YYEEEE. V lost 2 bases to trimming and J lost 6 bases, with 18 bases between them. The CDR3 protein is CASSFASLASTEQYF. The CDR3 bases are TGTGCCAGCAGCTTTGCCTCACTAGCCTCGACCGAGCAGTACTTC.

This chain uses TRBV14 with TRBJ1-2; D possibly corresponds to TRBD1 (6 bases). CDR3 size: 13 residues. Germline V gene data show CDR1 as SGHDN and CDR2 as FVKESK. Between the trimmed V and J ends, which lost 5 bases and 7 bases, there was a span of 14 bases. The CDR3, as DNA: TGTGCCAGCAGCTACAGGGTTTGGGGTGGCTACACCTTC. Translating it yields CASSYRVWGGYTF.

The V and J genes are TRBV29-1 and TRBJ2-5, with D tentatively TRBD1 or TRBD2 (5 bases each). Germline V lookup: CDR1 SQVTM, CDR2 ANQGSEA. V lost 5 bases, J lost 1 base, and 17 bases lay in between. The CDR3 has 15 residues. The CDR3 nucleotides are TGCAGCGTTCCCGGGGCCGACGGTTTCCAAGAGACCCAGTACTTC. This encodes CSVPGADGFQETQYF. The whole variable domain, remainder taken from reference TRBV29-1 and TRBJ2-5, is SAVISQKPSRDICQRGTSLTIQCQVDSQVTMMFWYRQQPGQSLTLIATANQGSEATYESGFVIDKFPISRPNLTFSTLTVSNMSPEDSSIYLCSVPGADGFQETQYFGPGTRLLVL.

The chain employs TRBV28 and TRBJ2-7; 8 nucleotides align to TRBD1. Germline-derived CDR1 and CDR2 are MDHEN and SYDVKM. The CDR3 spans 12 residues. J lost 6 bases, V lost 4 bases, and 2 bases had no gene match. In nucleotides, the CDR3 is TGTGCCAGCAGTTGGACAGGGTTCGAGCAGTACTTC. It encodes CASSWTGFEQYF.

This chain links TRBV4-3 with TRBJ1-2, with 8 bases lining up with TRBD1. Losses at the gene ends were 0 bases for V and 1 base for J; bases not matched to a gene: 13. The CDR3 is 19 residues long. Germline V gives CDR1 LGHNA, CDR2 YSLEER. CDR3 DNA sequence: TGCGCCAGCAGCCAAGATACCTACGACAGGGGCGACCTTAACTATGGCTACACCTTC. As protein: CASSQDTYDRGDLNYGYTF.

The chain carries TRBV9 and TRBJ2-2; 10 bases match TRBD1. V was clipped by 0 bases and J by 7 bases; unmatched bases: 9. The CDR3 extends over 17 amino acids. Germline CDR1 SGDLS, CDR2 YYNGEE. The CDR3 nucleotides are TGTGCCAGCAGCGTAGGGGGGACAGGGGTCCCAGGCGGGGAGCTGTTTTTT. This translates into CASSVGGTGVPGGELFF.

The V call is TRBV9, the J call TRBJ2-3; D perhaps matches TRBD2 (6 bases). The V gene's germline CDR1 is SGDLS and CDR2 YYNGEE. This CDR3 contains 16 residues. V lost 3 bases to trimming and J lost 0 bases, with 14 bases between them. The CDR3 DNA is TGTGCCAGCAGCGCCTACGGGAGAGGGAGCACAGATACGCAGTATTTT. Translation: CASSAYGRGSTDTQYF.

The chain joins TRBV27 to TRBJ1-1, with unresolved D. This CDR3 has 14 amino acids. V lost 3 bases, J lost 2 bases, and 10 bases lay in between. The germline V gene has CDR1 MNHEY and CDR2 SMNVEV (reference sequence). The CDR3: CASSLMEDNTEAFF. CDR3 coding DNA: TGTGCCAGCAGTTTGATGGAAGACAACACTGAAGCTTTCTTT.

CDR3: CASSLGVANSYEQYF. The CDR3, as DNA: TGTGCCAGCAGTTTAGGGGTCGCTAACTCCTACGAGCAGTACTTC. The chain couples TRBV27 to TRBJ2-7; no clear D. The CDR3 extends over 15 amino acids. Trimming left V 2 bases short and J 0 bases short, with 11 bases between. In germline, CDR1 is MNHEY, CDR2 SMNVEV (reference sequence).

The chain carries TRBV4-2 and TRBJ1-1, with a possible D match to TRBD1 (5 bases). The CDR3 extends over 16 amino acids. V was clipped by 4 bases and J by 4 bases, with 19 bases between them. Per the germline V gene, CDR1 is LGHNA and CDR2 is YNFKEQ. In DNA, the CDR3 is TGTGCCAGCAGCCCACAGGTCACAAGGGGAATCACTGAAGCTTTCTTT. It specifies CASSPQVTRGITEAFF.

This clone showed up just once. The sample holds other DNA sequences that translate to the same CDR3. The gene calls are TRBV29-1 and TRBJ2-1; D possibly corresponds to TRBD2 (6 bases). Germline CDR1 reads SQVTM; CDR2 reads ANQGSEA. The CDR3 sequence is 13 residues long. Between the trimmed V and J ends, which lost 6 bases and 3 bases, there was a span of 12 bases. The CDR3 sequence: CSVVGGGYNEQFF. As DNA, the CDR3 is TGCAGCGTGGTGGGAGGAGGCTACAATGAGCAGTTCTTC.

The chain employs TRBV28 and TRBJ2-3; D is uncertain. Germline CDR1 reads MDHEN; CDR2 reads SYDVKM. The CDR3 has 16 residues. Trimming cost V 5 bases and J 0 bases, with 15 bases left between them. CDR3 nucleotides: TGTGCCAGCAGTCCTCAAGCTACCACTAGCACAGATACGCAGTATTTT. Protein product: CASSPQATTSTDTQYF. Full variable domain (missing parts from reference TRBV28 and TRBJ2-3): DVKVTQSSRYLVKRTGEKVFLECVQDMDHENMFWYRQDPGLGLRLIYFSYDVKMKEKGDIPEGYSVSREKKERFSLILESASTNQTSMYLCASSPQATTSTDTQYFGPGTRLTVL.

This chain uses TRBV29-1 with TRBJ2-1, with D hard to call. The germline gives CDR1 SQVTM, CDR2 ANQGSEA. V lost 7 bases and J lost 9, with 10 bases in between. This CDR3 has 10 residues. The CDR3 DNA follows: TGCAGCGGCAGTTGGGGTGAGCAGTTCTTC. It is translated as CSGSWGEQFF.